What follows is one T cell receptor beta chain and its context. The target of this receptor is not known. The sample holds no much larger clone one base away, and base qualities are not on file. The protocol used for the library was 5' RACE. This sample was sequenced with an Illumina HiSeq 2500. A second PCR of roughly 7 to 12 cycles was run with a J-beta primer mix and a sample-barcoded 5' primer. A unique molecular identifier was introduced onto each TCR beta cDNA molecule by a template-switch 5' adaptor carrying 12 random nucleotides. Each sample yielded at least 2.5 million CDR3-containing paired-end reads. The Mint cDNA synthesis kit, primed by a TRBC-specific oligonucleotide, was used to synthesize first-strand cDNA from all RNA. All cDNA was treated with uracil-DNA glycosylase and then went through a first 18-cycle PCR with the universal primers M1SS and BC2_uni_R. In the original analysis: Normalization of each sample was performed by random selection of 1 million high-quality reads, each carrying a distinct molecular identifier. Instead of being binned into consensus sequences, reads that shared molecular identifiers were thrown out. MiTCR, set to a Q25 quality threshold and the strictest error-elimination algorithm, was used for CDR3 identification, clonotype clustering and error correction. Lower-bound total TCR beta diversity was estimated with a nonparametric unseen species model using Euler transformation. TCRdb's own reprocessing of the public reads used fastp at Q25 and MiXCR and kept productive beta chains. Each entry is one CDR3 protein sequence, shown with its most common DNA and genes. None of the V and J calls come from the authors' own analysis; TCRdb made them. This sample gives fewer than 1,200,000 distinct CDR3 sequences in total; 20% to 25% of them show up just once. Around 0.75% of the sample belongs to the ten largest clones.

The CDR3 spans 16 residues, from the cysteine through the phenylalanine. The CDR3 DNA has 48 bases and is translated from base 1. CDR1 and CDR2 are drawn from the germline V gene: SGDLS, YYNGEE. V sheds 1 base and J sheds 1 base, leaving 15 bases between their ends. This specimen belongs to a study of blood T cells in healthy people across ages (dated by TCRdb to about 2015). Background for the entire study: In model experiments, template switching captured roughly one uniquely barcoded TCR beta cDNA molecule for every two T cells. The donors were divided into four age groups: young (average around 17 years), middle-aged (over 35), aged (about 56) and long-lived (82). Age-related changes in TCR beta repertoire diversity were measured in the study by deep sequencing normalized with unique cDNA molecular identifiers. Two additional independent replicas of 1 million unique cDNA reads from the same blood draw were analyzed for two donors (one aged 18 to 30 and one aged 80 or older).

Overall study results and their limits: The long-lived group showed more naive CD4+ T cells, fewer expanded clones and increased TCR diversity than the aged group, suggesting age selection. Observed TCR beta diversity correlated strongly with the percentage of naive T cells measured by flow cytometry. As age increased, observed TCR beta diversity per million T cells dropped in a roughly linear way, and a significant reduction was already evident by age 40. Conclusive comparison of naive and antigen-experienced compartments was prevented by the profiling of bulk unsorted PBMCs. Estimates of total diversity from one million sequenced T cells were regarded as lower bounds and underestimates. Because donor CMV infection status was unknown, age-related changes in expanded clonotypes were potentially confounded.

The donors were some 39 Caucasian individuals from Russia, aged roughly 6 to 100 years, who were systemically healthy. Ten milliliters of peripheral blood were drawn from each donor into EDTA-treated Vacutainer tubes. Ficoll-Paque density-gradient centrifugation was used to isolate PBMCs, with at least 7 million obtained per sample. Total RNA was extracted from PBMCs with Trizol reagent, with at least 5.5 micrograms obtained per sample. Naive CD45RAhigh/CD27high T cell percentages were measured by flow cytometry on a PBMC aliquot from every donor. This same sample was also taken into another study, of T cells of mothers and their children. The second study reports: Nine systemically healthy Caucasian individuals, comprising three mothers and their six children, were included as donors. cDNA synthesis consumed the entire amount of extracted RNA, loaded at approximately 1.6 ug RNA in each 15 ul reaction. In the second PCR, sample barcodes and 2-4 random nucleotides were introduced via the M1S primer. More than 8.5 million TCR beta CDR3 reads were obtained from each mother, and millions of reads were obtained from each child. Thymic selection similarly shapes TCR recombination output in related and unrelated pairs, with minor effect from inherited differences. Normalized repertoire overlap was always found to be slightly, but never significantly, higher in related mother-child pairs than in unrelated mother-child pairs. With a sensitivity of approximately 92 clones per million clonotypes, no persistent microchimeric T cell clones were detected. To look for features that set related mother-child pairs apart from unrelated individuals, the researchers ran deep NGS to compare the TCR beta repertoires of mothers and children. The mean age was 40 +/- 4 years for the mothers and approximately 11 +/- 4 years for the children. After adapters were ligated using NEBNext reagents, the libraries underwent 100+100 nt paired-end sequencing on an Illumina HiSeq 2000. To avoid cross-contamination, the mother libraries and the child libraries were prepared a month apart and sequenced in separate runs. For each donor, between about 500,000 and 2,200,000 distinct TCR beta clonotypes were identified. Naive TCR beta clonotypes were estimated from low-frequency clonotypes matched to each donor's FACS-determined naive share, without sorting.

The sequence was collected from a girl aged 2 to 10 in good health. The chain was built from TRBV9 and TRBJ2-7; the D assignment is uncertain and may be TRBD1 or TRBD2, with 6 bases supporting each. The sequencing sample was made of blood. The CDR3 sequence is CASSVSPGALSYEQYF. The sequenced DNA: TGTGCCAGCAGCGTATCCCCGGGGGCTTTGTCCTACGAGCAGTACTTC.